This T cell receptor beta chain was captured by sequencing in a study of shared clonotypes between healthy human individuals. This CDR3 contains 16 residues. In germline, CDR1 is SGHRS, CDR2 YFSETQ. V trimming: 2 bases; J trimming: 2 bases; junction bases outside the gene matches: 5. DNA at 200 ng, tens of thousands of T cell genomes, went into sorted-subset replicate PCRs. Repertoires were generated with immunoSEQ multiplex PCR, while TCRdb's copy carries only in-frame clones and drops some. The sample shows about 2 million clones, 90% to 95% of them seen only once. The receptor comes from a man in his late teens or twenties in good health. This chain uses TRBV5-1 with TRBJ2-5, with 11 bases lining up with TRBD2. Material for sequencing was naive CD4+ T cells sorted from blood. Regarding subset: CD45RA+ positively selected. The CDR3 here is CASSFLAGGWQETQYF. CDR3 DNA: TGCGCCAGCAGCTTTTTAGCGGGAGGGTGGCAAGAGACCCAGTACTTC.